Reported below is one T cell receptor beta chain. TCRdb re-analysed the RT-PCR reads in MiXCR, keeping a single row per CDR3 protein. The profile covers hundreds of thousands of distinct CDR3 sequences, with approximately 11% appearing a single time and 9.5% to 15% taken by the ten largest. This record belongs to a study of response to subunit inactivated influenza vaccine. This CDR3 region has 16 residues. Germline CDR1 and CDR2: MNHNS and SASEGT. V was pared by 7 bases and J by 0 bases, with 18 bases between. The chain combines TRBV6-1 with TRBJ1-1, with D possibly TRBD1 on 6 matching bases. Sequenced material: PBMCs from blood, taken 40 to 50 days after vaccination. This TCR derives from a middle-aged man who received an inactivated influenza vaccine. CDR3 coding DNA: TGTGCCAGCATTCGAAAGGGGGGGGCGGTGAACACTGAAGCTTTCTTT. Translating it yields CASIRKGGAVNTEAFF.